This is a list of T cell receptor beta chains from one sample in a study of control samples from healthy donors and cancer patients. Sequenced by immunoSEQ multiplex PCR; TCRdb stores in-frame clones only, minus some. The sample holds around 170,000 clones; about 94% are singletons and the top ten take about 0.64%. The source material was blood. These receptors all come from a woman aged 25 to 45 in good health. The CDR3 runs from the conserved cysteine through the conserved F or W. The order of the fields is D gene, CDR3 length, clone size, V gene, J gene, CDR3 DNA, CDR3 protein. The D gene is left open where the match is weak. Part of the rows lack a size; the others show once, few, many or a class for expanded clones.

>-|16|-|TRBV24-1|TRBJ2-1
TGTGCCACCAGTGATTTCGAGAATCGGATGCACAATGAGCAGTTCTTC
CATSDFENRMHNEQFF
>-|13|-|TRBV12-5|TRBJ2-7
TGTGCTAGTGGTTTAGGGGGGCCGGACGAGCAGTACTTC
CASGLGGPDEQYF
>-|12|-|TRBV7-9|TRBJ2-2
TGTGCCAGCAGCCGGGGCGGAGGGGAGCTGTTTTTT
CASSRGGGELFF
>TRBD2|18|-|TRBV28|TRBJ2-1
TGTGCCAGCAGTTTGGGACTAGCGGGAGGGGGCTTCTACAATGAGCAGTTCTTC
CASSLGLAGGGFYNEQFF
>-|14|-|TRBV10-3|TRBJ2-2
TGTGCCATCAGGGACAAAGCGAACACCGGGGAGCTGTTTTTT
CAIRDKANTGELFF
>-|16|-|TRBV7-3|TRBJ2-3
TGTGCCAGCAGCTTAACTATCGGGGGGCCCGCAGATACGCAGTATTTT
CASSLTIGGPADTQYF
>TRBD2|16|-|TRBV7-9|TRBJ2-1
TGTGCCAGCAGCTCGGCTAGCGGTGGCTCCTACAATGAGCAGTTCTTC
CASSSASGGSYNEQFF
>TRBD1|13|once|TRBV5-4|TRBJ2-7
TGTGCCAGCAGCTCCGGGACAGGGGGCCAGCAGTACTTC
CASSSGTGGQQYF
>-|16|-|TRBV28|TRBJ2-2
TGTGCCAGCAGGTTGTTAGGCGCAGCGAACACCGGGGAGCTGTTTTTT
CASRLLGAANTGELFF
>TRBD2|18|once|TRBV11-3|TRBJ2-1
TGTGCCAGCAGCCCTCCCCGGGGACTAGCGGGAGTCGGCAATGAGCAGTTCTTC
CASSPPRGLAGVGNEQFF
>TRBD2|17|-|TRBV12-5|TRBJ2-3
TGTGCTAGTGGTTTCCATGGACTAGCGGGAGGGAGAGATACGCAGTATTTT
CASGFHGLAGGRDTQYF
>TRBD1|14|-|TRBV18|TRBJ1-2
TGTGCCAGCTCCCCAGCGACAGGGAACTATGGCTACACCTTC
CASSPATGNYGYTF
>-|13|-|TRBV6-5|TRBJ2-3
TGTGCCAGCATGGGGGGACTTAAGGGGCAGCAGTATTTT
CASMGGLKGQQYF
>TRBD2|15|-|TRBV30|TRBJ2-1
TGTGCCTGGAGTGTTTTAGCGGGGATTTACAATGAGCAGTTCTTC
CAWSVLAGIYNEQFF
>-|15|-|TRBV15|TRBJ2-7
TGTGCCACCAGCCCTACAGGGATTACCTCCTACGAGCAGTACTTC
CATSPTGITSYEQYF
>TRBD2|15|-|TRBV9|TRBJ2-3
TGTGCCAGCAGCCGTGGACTAGCGGACACAGATACGCAGTATTTT
CASSRGLADTDTQYF
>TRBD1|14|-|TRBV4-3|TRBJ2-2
TGCGCCAGCAGCCGCCAACAGGGGCCCGGGGAGCTGTTTTTT
CASSRQQGPGELFF
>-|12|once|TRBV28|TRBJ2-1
TGTGCCAGCCGGGACAACTACAATGAGCAGTTCTTC
CASRDNYNEQFF
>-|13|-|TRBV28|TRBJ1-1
TGTGCCAGCAGTCCTCCCCAGGGAAACGAAGCTTTCTTT
CASSPPQGNEAFF
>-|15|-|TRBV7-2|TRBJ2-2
TGTGCCAGCAGCTTAGACTTCGTCTCGACCGGGGAGCTGTTTTTT
CASSLDFVSTGELFF
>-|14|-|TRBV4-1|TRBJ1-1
TGCGCCAGCAGCCAAAGGCAGGGGAACACTGAAGCTTTCTTT
CASSQRQGNTEAFF
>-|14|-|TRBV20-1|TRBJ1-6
TGCAGTGCTAGTGCAGGGCGGCTCAATTCACCCCTCCACTTT
CSASAGRLNSPLHF
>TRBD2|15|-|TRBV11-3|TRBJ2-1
TGTGCCAGCGGACCGGGACTAGCGGGAGGCGATGAGCAGTTCTTC
CASGPGLAGGDEQFF
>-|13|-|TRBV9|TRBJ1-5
TGTGCCAGCAGCCCCGGGATCGATCAGCCCCAGCATTTT
CASSPGIDQPQHF
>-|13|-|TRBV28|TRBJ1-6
TGTGCCAGCAGTCTAAGGACCAATTCACCCCTCCACTTT
CASSLRTNSPLHF
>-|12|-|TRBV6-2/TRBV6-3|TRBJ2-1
TGTGCCAGCAGTTACCCCGTATATGAGCAGTTCTTC
CASSYPVYEQFF
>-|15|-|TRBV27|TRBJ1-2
TGTGCCAGCAGCGATTCCTTTGGACAGACTTATGGCTACACCTTC
CASSDSFGQTYGYTF
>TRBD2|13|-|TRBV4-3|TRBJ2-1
TGCGCCACCCTGGGACTAGCGGGAGTTGAGCAGTTCTTC
CATLGLAGVEQFF
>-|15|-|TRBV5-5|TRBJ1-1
TGTGCCAGCAGCCAGCTGGACAGCCTGAACACTGAAGCTTTCTTT
CASSQLDSLNTEAFF
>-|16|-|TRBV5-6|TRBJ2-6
TGTGCCAGCAGCTCCTCAGGGAGCTCTGGGGCCAACGTCCTGACTTTC
CASSSSGSSGANVLTF
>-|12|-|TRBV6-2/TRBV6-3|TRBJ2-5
TGTGCCAGCAGTTACCAGAGCGAGACCCAGTACTTC
CASSYQSETQYF
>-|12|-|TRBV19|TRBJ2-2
TGTGCCAGTAGTTGGGGGACCGGGGAGCTGTTTTTT
CASSWGTGELFF
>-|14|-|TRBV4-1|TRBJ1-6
TGCGCCAGCAGCCAGGCACAGGCCATTTGGCCCCTCCACTTT
CASSQAQAIWPLHF
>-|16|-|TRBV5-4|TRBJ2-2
TGTGCCAGCAGCTTGTTTGGCGGCCCGAAGTCCGGGGAGCTGTTTTTT
CASSLFGGPKSGELFF
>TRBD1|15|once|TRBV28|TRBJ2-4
TGTGCCAGCAGTTTAGGGACAGGGGGCAAAAACATTCAGTACTTC
CASSLGTGGKNIQYF
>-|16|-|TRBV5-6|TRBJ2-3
TGTGCCAGCAGCTTGGTCGGCAGACTGAGCACAGATACGCAGTATTTT
CASSLVGRLSTDTQYF
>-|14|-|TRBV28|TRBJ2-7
TGTGCCAGCAGTCCAATAGTTGGGGGCTACGAGCAGTACTTC
CASSPIVGGYEQYF
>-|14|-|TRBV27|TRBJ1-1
TGTGCCAGCAGTTTCACGGGGGCGCGGGCTGAAGCTTTCTTT
CASSFTGARAEAFF
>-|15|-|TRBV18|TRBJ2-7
TGTGCCAGCTCACTCGAACAGGGAGCAGGAAGCGAGCAGTACTTC
CASSLEQGAGSEQYF
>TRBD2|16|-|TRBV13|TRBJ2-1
TGTGCCAGCAGCTTAGAGTGGCGGGAGAACTACAATGAGCAGTTCTTC
CASSLEWRENYNEQFF
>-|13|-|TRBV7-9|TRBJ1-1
TGTGCCAGCAGCTGGGTGGGGGGCACTGAAGCTTTCTTT
CASSWVGGTEAFF
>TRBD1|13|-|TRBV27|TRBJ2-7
TGTGCCAGCAGTCTCGGGACAGCGGTCGAGCAGTACTTC
CASSLGTAVEQYF
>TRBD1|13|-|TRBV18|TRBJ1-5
TGTGCCAGCACCGGACAGGGCGGTCAGCCCCAGCATTTT
CASTGQGGQPQHF
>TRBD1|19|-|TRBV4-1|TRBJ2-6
TGCGCCAGCAGCCCTGGCCCGGGACAGGGGGACTCTGGGGCCAACGTCCTGACTTTC
CASSPGPGQGDSGANVLTF
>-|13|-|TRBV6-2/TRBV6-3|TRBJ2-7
TGTGCCAGCAGTTACCCGGCAGGGTACGAGCAGTACTTC
CASSYPAGYEQYF